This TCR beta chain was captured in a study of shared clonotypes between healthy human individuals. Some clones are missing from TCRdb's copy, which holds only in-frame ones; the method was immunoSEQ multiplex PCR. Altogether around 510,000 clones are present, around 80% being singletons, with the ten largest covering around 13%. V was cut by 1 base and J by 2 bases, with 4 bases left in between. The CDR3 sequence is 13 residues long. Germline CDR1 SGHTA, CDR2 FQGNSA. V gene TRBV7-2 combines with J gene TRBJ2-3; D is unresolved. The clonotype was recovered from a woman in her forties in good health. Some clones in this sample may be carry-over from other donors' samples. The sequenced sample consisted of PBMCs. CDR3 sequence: CASSLGYTDTQYF. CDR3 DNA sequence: TGTGCCAGCAGCTTAGGCTACACAGATACGCAGTATTTT.